This T cell receptor (beta chain) appears in the sequencing data of a study of post-analysis software for immune sequencing data. The wider study: Several disease courses (relapsing-remitting, secondary progressive and progressive-relapsing) of multiple sclerosis were included.

Germline-derived CDR1 and CDR2 are MGHRA and YSYEKL. Trimming stripped 4 bases from V and 1 base from J, with 10 bases between. The CDR3 is 14 amino acids. This clonotype was counted only a few times. Its antigen is unknown. Notes on the study in general: The normalized Chao1 diversity of multiple sclerosis patients was significantly lower than that of controls. Strong co-clustering by F measure was evident for samples that had been prepared in the same batch. Relative to controls, patients had several TRBV segments at higher frequency, with TRBV5-6, TRBV5-1 and TRBV20-1 among these.

The TCR beta cDNA libraries carried unique molecular identifiers. When about 0.85 to 11 million T cells were used, they gave roughly 500,000 cDNA molecules. MiXCR, applied by TCRdb to the PCR reads, yields one record per CDR3 protein. The sample has about 540,000 distinct CDR3 sequences; approximately 34% are singletons. The genes are TRBV4-1 and TRBJ2-5; D may correspond to TRBD1 or TRBD2 (5 bases each). The specimen was blood. The TCR sequence derives from a girl aged 2 to 17 with multiple sclerosis. The CDR3 spells CASSLPGAQETQYF. CDR3 DNA sequence: TGCGCCAGCAGCCTCCCCGGGGCCCAAGAGACCCAGTACTTC.